Sequencing of this T cell receptor beta chain was carried out in a study of blood T cells in healthy people across ages (dated by TCRdb to between 2015 and 2016). In terms of the full investigation: In model experiments, roughly one uniquely barcoded TCR beta cDNA molecule per two T cells was captured by template switching. The study measured age-related changes in TCR beta repertoire diversity using deep sequencing normalized with unique cDNA molecular identifiers. The donors were divided into four age groups: young (average around 15 years), middle-aged (almost 40), aged (62) and long-lived (about 90). To avoid experimental bias, donors of different ages were spread randomly across the sequencing lanes. Using the same blood draw, the study looked at two additional independent replicas of 1 million unique cDNA reads for two donors, one aged 18 to 29 and the other aged 80 or older.

The library was built by means of 5' RACE. A second roughly 7 to 11 cycle PCR used a sample-barcoded 5' primer and a J-beta primer mix. Each TCR beta cDNA molecule received a unique molecular identifier from a template-switch 5' adaptor carrying 12 random nucleotides. Each sample yielded at least 3 million CDR3-containing paired-end reads. First-strand cDNA synthesis was performed from all RNA using the Mint cDNA synthesis kit, with priming by a TRBC-specific oligonucleotide. Following uracil-DNA glycosylase treatment, a first 18-cycle PCR with universal primers M1SS and BC2_uni_R was performed on all cDNA. The authors' pipeline ran thus. For normalization, 1 million high-quality reads, each with a distinct molecular identifier, were randomly selected from each sample. Instead of being binned into consensus sequences, reads that shared molecular identifiers were thrown out. CDR3 identification, clonotype clustering and error correction used MiTCR with a Q25 quality threshold and the strictest error-elimination algorithm. A nonparametric unseen species model with Euler transformation was used to estimate a lower bound on total TCR beta diversity. The raw public data were reprocessed by TCRdb itself: fastp quality trimming at Q25, MiXCR clonotype calling, in-frame beta chains only. Each CDR3 protein appears once, grouped with its most common genes and DNA. These V and J calls originate from TCRdb's pipeline instead of the authors' own analysis. The sample table shows fewer than 2 million distinct CDR3 sequences, and approximately 40% are seen once. The ten top clones hold roughly 23% of the sample.

The donors were roughly 38 Caucasian individuals from Russia, aged about 6 to 95 years, who were systemically healthy. Each donor gave ten milliliters of peripheral blood, collected into EDTA-treated Vacutainer tubes. Ficoll-Paque density-gradient centrifugation was used to isolate PBMCs, with at least 7 million per sample. Total RNA was extracted from PBMCs with Trizol reagent, with at least 5.5 micrograms obtained per sample. Naive CD45RAhigh/CD27high T cell percentages were measured by flow cytometry on a PBMC aliquot from every donor. As concerns this clonotype: Its antigen remains unidentified. One base away there is no much larger clone; base qualities are not given.

Including cysteine and phenylalanine, the CDR3 has 13 amino acids. Of all the DNA, just the CDR3 is kept, 39 bases in frame from base 1. For CDR1 and CDR2, the germline V gene lists SGHTA and FQGNSA. Overall study results and their limits: Because profiling used bulk unsorted PBMCs, naive and antigen-experienced compartments could not be compared conclusively. Observed TCR beta diversity correlated strongly with the percentage of naive T cells measured by flow cytometry. Compared with the aged group, the long-lived group had more naive CD4+ T cells, fewer expanded clones and increased TCR diversity, a pattern suggesting age selection. Donor CMV infection status was unknown, potentially confounding age-related changes in expanded clonotypes. Observed TCR beta diversity per million T cells fell roughly linearly with age, and a significant reduction was already apparent by age around 40. Estimates of total diversity based on one million sequenced T cells were regarded as lower bounds and as underestimates.

The sample consisted of blood. The clonotype was recovered from a human donor in good health. Recombination joined TRBV7-2 with TRBJ2-5, with 9 bases in between that match TRBD1. The DNA end lines up better with TRBJ2-7; the J call may be wrong. The DNA is TGTGCCAGCAGCCCACAGGGGGCGGTCGAGCAGTACTTC. It is translated as CASSPQGAVEQYF.